This T cell receptor beta chain was sequenced in a study of CD8 T cells in Susac syndrome. At the level of the study: Patients with Susac syndrome were therapy-naive, on corticosteroids, or on intravenous immunoglobulin alone at blood draw.

Remarks on this clonotype: No antigen is known for it.

Overall study results and limits: In Susac syndrome, CD4+ T cell repertoires lacked any clonal expansion. As acknowledged by the study, its TCR sequencing and HLA analysis included a relatively small number of individuals.

Random hexamers were used to reverse transcribe roughly 0.45 to 1 ug of RNA. By means of immunoSEQ multiplex PCR, TCR beta CDR3 spanning 54 Vbeta and 13 Jbeta underwent amplification. TCRdb ran MiXCR on the immunoSEQ multiplex PCR reads and lists one entry per CDR3 protein. The sample has under 200,000 distinct CDR3 sequences; approximately 94% are singletons. The clonotype was recovered from a human donor with Susac syndrome. The sequencing sample was made of CD4+ T cells from PBMCs.

The CDR3 spells CASSPTRGTGELFF. The CDR3 bases are TGTGCCAGCAGCCCGACTCGAGGGACCGGGGAGCTGTTTTTT. The chain combines TRBV3-1 with TRBJ2-2; D is perhaps TRBD2 (5 bases). Trimming took off 4 bases at V and 5 bases at J, with 11 bases between the two ends. The CDR3 is 14 amino acids. Germline CDR1 and CDR2: LGHDT and YNNKEL (reference sequence). The full variable domain, its missing parts supplied by reference TRBV3-1 and TRBJ2-2, is DTAVSQTPKYLVTQMGNDKSIKCEQNLGHDTMYWYKQDSKKFLKIMFSYNNKELIINETVPNRFSPKSPDKAHLNLHINSLELGDSAVYFCASSPTRGTGELFFGEGSRLTVL.